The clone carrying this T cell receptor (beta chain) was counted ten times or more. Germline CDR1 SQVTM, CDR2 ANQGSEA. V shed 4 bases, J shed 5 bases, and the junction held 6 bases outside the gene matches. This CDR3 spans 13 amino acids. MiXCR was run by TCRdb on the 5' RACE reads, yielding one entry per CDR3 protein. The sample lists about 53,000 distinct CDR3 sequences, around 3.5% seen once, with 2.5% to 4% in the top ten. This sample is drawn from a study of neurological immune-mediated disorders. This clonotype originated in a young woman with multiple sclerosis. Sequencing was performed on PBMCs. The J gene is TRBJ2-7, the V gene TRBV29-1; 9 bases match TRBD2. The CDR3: CSVVSSGKNEQYF. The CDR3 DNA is TGCAGCGTTGTGTCTAGCGGGAAAAACGAGCAGTACTTC.